The source of this T cell receptor beta chain is a study of OX40 agonist ivuxolimab in advanced cancers. Across the study: Dose-escalation patients suffered from hepatocellular carcinoma, melanoma, renal cell or head and neck cancer. Partial responses, seen in three patients, involved one hepatocellular carcinoma and two cutaneous melanomas.

Deletions cut 1 base from V and 2 bases from J, with 9 bases between. The length of the CDR3 is 15 residues. Germline V gene data show CDR1 as SGHTA and CDR2 as FQGNSA. Here immunoSEQ multiplex PCR was the method, and the copy in TCRdb shows in-frame clones only, minus some. The profile shows around 85,000 clones, 91% of them singletons. Sequencing used CD4+ or CD8+ T cells sorted from blood, obtained in a trial of the OX40 agonist ivuxolimab. This sequence originates from an adult with an advanced solid tumor such as melanoma, head and neck, liver or kidney cancer. This chain joins TRBV7-2 and TRBJ1-3; possible D gene TRBD1, 5 bases. The CDR3 sequence is CASSLERGTGNTIYF. Written as DNA, the CDR3 is TGTGCCAGCAGCTTAGAGAGGGGAACTGGAAACACCATATATTTT. Variable domain in full (rest from reference TRBV7-2 and TRBJ1-3): GAGVSQSPSNKVTEKGKDVELRCDPISGHTALYWYRQSLGQGLEFLIYFQGNSAPDKSGLPSDRFSAERTGGSVSTLTIQRTQQEDSAVYLCASSLERGTGNTIYFGEGSWLTVV.